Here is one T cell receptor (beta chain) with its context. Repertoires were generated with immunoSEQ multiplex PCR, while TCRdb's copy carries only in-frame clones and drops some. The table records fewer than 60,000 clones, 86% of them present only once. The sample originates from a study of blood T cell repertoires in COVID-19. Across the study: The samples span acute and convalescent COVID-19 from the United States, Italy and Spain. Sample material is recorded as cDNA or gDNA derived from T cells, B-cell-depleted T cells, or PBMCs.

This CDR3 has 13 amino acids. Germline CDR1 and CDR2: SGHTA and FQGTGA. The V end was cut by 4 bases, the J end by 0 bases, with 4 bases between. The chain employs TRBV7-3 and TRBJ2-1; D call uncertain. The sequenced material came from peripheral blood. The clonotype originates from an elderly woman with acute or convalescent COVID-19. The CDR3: CASSSSSYNEQFF. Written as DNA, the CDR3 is TGTGCCAGCAGCTCTAGCTCCTACAATGAGCAGTTCTTC.